The present entry profiles one T cell receptor (beta chain) with its context. This specimen comes from a study of OX40 agonist ivuxolimab in advanced cancers. Profiled with immunoSEQ multiplex PCR; TCRdb holds only in-frame clones, not every one. The table has about 75,000 clones, 86% seen once; the top ten hold roughly 8%. Trimming took 2 bases from V and 12 from J; bases not matched to a gene: 9. The CDR3 length is 15 residues. Germline V gene lookup returns CDR1 SGHRS and CDR2 YFSETQ. Sequenced here: CD4+ or CD8+ T cells sorted from blood, sampled in a trial of the OX40 agonist ivuxolimab. The sequence was collected from an adult with an advanced solid tumor such as melanoma, head and neck, liver or kidney cancer. The V and J genes are TRBV5-1 and TRBJ2-1; 12 positions agree with TRBD2. The CDR3 protein is CASSFGASGGAGQFF. CDR3 nucleotide sequence: TGCGCCAGCAGCTTTGGAGCTAGCGGGGGGGCCGGGCAGTTCTTC.